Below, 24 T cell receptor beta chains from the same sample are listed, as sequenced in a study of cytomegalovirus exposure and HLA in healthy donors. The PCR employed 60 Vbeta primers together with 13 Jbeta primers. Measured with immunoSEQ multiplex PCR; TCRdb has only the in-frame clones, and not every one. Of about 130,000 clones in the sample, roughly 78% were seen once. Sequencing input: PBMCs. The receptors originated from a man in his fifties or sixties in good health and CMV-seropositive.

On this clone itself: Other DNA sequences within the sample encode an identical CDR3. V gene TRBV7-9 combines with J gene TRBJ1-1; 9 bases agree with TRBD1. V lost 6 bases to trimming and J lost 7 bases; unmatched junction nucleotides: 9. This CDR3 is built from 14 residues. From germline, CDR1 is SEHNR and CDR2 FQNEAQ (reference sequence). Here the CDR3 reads CASSLGQGEGEAFF. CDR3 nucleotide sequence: TGTGCCAGCAGTCTGGGACAGGGAGAAGGTGAAGCTTTCTTT.

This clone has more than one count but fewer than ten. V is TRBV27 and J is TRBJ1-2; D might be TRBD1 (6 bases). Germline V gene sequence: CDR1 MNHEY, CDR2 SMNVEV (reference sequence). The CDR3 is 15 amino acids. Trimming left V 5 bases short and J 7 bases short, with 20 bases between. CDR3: CASSPSRGRSSGYTF. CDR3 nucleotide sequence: TGTGCCAGCAGTCCCTCCAGGGGCCGGTCCTCTGGCTACACCTTC.

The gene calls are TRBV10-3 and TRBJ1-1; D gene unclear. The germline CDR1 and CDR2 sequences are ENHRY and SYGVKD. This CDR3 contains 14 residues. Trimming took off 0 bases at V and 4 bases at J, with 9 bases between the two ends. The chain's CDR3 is CAISESPGSTEAFF. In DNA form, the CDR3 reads TGTGCCATCAGTGAGTCGCCGGGGAGCACTGAAGCTTTCTTT.

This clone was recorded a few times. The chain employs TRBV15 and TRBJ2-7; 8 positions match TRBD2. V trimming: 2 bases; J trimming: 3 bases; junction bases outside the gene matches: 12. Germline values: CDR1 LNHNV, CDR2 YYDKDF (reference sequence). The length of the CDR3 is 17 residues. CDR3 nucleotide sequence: TGTGCCACCAGCAGACCAGGGGCGGGGGGCCTCATCTACGAGCAGTACTTC. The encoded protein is CATSRPGAGGLIYEQYF.

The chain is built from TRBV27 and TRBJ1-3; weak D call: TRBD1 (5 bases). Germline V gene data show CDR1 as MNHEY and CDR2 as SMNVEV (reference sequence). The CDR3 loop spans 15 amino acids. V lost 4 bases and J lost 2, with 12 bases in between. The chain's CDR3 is CASSYQGLPGNTIYF. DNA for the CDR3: TGTGCCAGCAGTTATCAGGGACTTCCTGGAAACACCATATATTTT.

The CDR3 sequence is CASSHGSSYEQYF. The CDR3 DNA reads TGTGCCAGCAGCCACGGGAGCTCCTACGAGCAGTACTTC. The rearrangement uses TRBV14 and TRBJ2-7, with a tentative D call TRBD2 (6 bases). There are 13 residues in the CDR3. The germline gives CDR1 SGHDN, CDR2 FVKESK. The ends were cut back, 3 bases at V and 0 bases at J, with 6 bases in the middle. The whole variable domain, filled in from reference TRBV14 and TRBJ2-7, reads EAGVTQFPSHSVIEKGQTVTLRCDPISGHDNLYWYRRVMGKEIKFLLHFVKESKQDESGMPNNRFLAERTGGTYSTLKVQPAELEDSGVYFCASSHGSSYEQYFGPGTRLTVT.

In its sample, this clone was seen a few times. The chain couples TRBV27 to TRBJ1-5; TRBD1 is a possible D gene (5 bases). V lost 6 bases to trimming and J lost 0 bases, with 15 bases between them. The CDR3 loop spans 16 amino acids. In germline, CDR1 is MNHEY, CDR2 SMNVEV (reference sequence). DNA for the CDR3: TGTGCCAGCAGACCGCTCGCGGGGCCTAGCAATCAGCCCCAGCATTTT. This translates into CASRPLAGPSNQPQHF.

The CDR3 bases are TGTGCCAGCAGCTTCCTACAGATCAGCAATCAGCCCCAGCATTTT. This sequence encodes CASSFLQISNQPQHF. The chain couples TRBV5-8 to TRBJ1-5, with unresolved D. There are 15 residues in the CDR3. V was pared by 2 bases and J by 1 base, with 10 bases between. Germline V gene lookup returns CDR1 SGHTS and CDR2 YDEGEE.

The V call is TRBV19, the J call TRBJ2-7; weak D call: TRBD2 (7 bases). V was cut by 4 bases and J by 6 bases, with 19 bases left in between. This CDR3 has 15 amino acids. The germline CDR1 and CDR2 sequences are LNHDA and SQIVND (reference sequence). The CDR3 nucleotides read TGTGCCAGTAGTAGGGAGGGGGGCTCTCCGGGCGAGCAGTACTTC. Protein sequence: CASSREGGSPGEQYF.

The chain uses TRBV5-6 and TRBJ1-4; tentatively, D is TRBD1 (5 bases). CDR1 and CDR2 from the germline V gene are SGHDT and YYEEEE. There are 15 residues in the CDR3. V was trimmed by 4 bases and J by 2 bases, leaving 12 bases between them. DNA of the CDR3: TGTGCCAGCAGCCCCGCCGGGGGGACTAATGAAAAACTGTTTTTT. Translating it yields CASSPAGGTNEKLFF.

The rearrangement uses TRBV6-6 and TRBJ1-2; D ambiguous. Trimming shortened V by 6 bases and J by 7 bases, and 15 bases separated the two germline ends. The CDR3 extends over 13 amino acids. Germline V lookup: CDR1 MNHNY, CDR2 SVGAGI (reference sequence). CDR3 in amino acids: CASSPEAVTGYTF. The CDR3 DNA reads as TGTGCCAGCAGCCCCGAGGCAGTTACTGGCTACACCTTC.

CDR3 loop: CASSLGLMSEQYF. As DNA, the CDR3 is TGTGCCAGCAGTTTAGGTTTAATGAGCGAGCAGTACTTC. The chain recombines TRBV27 with TRBJ2-7; D is ambiguous. The CDR3 spans 13 residues. V was pared by 2 bases and J by 6 bases, with 11 bases between. Germline assignment: CDR1 MNHEY and CDR2 SMNVEV (reference sequence).

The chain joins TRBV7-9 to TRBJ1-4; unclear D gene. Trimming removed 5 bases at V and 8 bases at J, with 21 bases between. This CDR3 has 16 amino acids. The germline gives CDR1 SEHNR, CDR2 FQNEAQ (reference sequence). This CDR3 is CASSTSRTSEGEKLFF. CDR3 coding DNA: TGTGCCAGCAGCACATCACGGACTTCGGAGGGAGAAAAACTGTTTTTT.

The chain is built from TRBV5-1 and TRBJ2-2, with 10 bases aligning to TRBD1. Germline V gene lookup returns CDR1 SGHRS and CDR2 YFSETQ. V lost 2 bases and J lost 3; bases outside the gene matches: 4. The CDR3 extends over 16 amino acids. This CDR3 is CASSFTGTGDTGELFF. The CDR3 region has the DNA TGCGCCAGCAGCTTCACCGGGACAGGGGACACCGGGGAGCTGTTTTTT. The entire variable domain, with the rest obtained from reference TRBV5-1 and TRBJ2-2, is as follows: KAGVTQTPRYLIKTRGQQVTLSCSPISGHRSVSWYQQTPGQGLQFLFEYFSETQRNKGNFPGRFSGRQFSNSRSEMNVSTLELGDSALYLCASSFTGTGDTGELFFGEGSRLTVL.

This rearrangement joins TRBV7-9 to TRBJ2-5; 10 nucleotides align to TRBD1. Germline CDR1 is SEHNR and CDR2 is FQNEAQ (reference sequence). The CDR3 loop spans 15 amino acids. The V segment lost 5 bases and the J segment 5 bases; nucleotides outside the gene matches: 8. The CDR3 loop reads CASSRPGQGSETQYF. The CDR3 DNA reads TGTGCCAGCAGCCGTCCGGGACAGGGGTCGGAGACCCAGTACTTC.

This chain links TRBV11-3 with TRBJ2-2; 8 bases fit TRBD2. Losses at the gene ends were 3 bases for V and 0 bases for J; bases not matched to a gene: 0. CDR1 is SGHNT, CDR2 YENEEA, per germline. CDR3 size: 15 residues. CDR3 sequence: CASSFGGANTGELFF. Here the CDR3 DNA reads TGTGCCAGCAGCTTCGGGGGGGCGAACACCGGGGAGCTGTTTTTT.

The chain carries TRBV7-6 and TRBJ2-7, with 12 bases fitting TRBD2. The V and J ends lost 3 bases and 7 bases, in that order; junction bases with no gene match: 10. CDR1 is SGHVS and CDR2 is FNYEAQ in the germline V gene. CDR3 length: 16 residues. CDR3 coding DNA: TGTGCCAGCAGCTTCGCCGCCACTAGCGGGAGGAGTGAGCAGTACTTC. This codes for CASSFAATSGRSEQYF.

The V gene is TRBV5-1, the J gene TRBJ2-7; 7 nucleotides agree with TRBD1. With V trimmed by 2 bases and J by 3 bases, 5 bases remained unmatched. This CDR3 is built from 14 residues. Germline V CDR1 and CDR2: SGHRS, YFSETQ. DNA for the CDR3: TGCGCCAGCAGCTTAGAAGACAGGGTCTACGAGCAGTACTTC. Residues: CASSLEDRVYEQYF.

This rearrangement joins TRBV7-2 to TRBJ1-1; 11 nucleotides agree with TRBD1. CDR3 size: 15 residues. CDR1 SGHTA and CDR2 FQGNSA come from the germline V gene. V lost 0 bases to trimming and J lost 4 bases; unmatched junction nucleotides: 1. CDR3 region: CASSLADRGRTEAFF. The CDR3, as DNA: TGTGCCAGCAGCTTAGCGGACAGGGGGCGCACTGAAGCTTTCTTT.

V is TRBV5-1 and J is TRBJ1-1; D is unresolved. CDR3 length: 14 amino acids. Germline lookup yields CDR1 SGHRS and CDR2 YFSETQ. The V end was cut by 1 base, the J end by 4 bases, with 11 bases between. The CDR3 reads CASSLSVPGTEAFF. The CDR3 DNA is TGCGCCAGCAGCTTGTCCGTCCCGGGCACTGAAGCTTTCTTT.

CDR3 protein: CASSLVFTSGVYNEQFF. CDR3 DNA: TGTGCCAGCAGCTTAGTGTTTACTAGCGGGGTGTACAATGAGCAGTTCTTC. The V call is TRBV7-8, the J call TRBJ2-1, with 10 bases lining up with TRBD2. With V trimmed by 1 base and J by 4 bases, 7 bases remained unmatched. The germline gives CDR1 SGHVS, CDR2 FQNEAQ. This CDR3 is built from 17 residues. Full variable domain (missing parts from reference TRBV7-8 and TRBJ2-1): GAGVSQSPRYKVAKRGQDVALRCDPISGHVSLFWYQQALGQGPEFLTYFQNEAQLDKSGLPSDRFFAERPEGSVSTLKIQRTQQEDSAVYLCASSLVFTSGVYNEQFFGPGTRLTVL.

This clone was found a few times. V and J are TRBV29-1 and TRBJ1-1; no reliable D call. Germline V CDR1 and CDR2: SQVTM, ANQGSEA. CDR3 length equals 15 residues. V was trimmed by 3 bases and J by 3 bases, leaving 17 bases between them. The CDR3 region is CSVDPNPGGYTEAFF. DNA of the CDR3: TGCAGCGTTGATCCTAACCCCGGCGGCTACACTGAAGCTTTCTTT.

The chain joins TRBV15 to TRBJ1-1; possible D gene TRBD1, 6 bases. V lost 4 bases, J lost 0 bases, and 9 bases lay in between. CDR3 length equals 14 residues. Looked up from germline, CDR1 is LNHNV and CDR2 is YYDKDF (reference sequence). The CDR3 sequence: CATSMTGVNTEAFF. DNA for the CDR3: TGTGCCACCAGCATGACAGGTGTGAACACTGAAGCTTTCTTT.

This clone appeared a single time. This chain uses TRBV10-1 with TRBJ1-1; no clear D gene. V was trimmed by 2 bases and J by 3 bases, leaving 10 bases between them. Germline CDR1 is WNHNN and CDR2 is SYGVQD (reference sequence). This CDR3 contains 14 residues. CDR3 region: CASSEDMAYTEAFF. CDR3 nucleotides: TGCGCCAGCAGTGAGGATATGGCCTACACTGAAGCTTTCTTT.